This T cell receptor beta chain was retrieved from a study of a mutant IDH1 vaccine in newly diagnosed glioma. As for the study in general: Vaccinations were initiated 4-6 weeks following radiotherapy alone, or were given together with temozolomide cycles. The earlier regimen, radiotherapy, temozolomide, or both, was most often both. Study-level points and caveats: Pseudoprogression seemed unlinked to shifts in top peripheral T cell clonotypes.

In the case of this clone: The target antigen is unknown.

The CDR3 runs to 13 residues. V lost 4 bases, J lost 2 bases, and 9 bases lay in between. CDR1 is MNHEY and CDR2 is SMNVEV in the germline V gene (reference sequence). The time point is: week 5, during vaccination. Vaccine doses each comprised 300 ug of mutant IDH1 20-mer peptide, with topical imiquimod. This table comes from immunoSEQ multiplex PCR, and its TCRdb copy is limited to in-frame clones, with some not included. The table shows more than 25,000 clones, with roughly 90% occurring only once. The chain is built from TRBV27 and TRBJ2-7, with D perhaps matching TRBD2 (5 bases). This TCR was recovered from a man aged 18 to 35 with glioma. The specimen was PBMCs, collected from a glioma patient whose treatment included an IDH1 peptide vaccine. The CDR3 reads CASSSPGTYEQYF. CDR3 coding DNA: TGTGCCAGCAGTTCCCCCGGGACCTACGAGCAGTACTTC.